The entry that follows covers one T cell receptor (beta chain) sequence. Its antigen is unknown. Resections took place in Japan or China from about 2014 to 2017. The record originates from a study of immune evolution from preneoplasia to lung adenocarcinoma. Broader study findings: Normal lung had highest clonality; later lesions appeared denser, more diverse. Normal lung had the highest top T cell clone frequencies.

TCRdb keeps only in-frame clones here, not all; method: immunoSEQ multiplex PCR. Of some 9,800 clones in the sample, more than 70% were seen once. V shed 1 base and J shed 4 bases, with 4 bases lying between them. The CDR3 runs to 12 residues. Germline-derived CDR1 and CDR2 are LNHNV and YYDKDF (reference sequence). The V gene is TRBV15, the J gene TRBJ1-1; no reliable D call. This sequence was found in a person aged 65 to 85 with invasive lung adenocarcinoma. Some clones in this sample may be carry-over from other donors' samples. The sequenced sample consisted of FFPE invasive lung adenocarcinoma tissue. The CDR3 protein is CATSRVGTEAFF. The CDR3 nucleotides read TGTGCCACCAGCAGAGTTGGCACTGAAGCTTTCTTT.